Presented here are 25 T cell receptor beta chains from one specimen sequenced in a study of neurological immune-mediated disorders. The time point here: longitudinal time-point 3. TCRdb reanalysed the 5' RACE reads using MiXCR and keeps one entry per CDR3 protein. The sample records about 48,000 distinct CDR3 sequences, more than 9.5% being singletons. The source material was PBMCs. The receptors stem from a male donor with HTLV-1-associated myelopathy (HAM/TSP).

In its sample, this clonotype was seen many times. The chain carries TRBV5-1 and TRBJ2-1, with a tentative D call TRBD2 (6 bases). In germline, CDR1 is SGHRS, CDR2 YFSETQ. The CDR3 is 19 amino acids. V was cut by 2 bases and J by 2 bases, with 23 bases left in between. Here the CDR3 DNA reads TGCGCCAGCAGCTTTTTTGAGGGAGGCGGGGCCCTTACCTACAATGAGCAGTTCTTC. It is translated as CASSFFEGGGALTYNEQFF.

This clonotype was recorded many times. This chain connects TRBV9 to TRBJ2-1; perhaps TRBD2 as D (6 bases). The V end was cut by 0 bases, the J end by 3 bases, with 10 bases between. The CDR3 runs 15 residues. CDR1 SGDLS and CDR2 YYNGEE come from the germline V gene. The CDR3 protein is CASSVVGGDYNEQFF. The CDR3 DNA follows: TGTGCCAGCAGCGTAGTAGGAGGGGACTACAATGAGCAGTTCTTC.

This clonotype appeared many times. V gene TRBV5-1 combines with J gene TRBJ2-7, with D perhaps assigned TRBD1 or TRBD2 (5 bases each). Trimming removed 4 bases at V and 0 bases at J, with 8 bases between. Germline CDR1 and CDR2: SGHRS and YFSETQ. This CDR3 contains 13 residues. CDR3 DNA: TGCGCCAGCAGCGAGGGGAGCTCCTACGAGCAGTACTTC. Translating gives CASSEGSSYEQYF. The variable domain in full, with the rest retrieved from reference TRBV5-1 and TRBJ2-7, is KAGVTQTPRYLIKTRGQQVTLSCSPISGHRSVSWYQQTPGQGLQFLFEYFSETQRNKGNFPGRFSGRQFSNSRSEMNVSTLELGDSALYLCASSEGSSYEQYFGPGTRLTVT.

This clonotype came up many times. The rearrangement joins TRBV4-3 to TRBJ2-1; tentative D call: TRBD2 (5 bases). The germline V gene encodes CDR1 LGHNA and CDR2 YSLEER. The CDR3 has 13 residues. Trimming took off 4 bases at V and 4 bases at J, with 8 bases between the two ends. The DNA of the CDR3 is TGCGCCAGCAGCCGGGAGCCTTACAATGAGCAGTTCTTC. It codes for CASSREPYNEQFF.

The chain employs TRBV7-8 and TRBJ2-7; TRBD1 agrees at 7 bases. The CDR3 is 15 amino acids. Germline CDR1 reads SGHVS; CDR2 reads FQNEAQ. V trimming: 5 bases; J trimming: 2 bases; junction bases outside the gene matches: 9. CDR3 residues: CASSASGTVAYEQYF. The CDR3 DNA reads as TGTGCCAGCAGCGCGTCCGGGACAGTGGCCTACGAGCAGTACTTC.

The chain uses TRBV4-2 and TRBJ2-3; maybe TRBD2 (6 bases). The germline V gene encodes CDR1 LGHNA and CDR2 YNFKEQ. The CDR3 runs 15 residues. Trimming shortened V by 6 bases and J by 4 bases, and 17 bases separated the two germline ends. For the CDR3, the DNA is TGTGCCAGCAGACTACGGGGCGGGGTATCAGATACGCAGTATTTT. It translates to CASRLRGGVSDTQYF.

In this sample, this clonotype turned up many times. This chain connects TRBV4-3 to TRBJ2-5; D unclear. Germline V gene data show CDR1 as LGHNA and CDR2 as YSLEER. Trimming removed 4 bases from V and 0 bases from J, with 9 bases in between. The CDR3 runs to 14 residues. CDR3 bases: TGCGCCAGCAGCCCACACGGGTACCAAGAGACCCAGTACTTC. It specifies CASSPHGYQETQYF.

This clonotype came up a few times. This chain connects TRBV15 to TRBJ2-1, with D unclear. Between the trimmed V and J ends, which lost 8 bases and 5 bases, there was a span of 13 bases. Germline V gene sequence: CDR1 LNHNV, CDR2 YYDKDF (reference sequence). CDR3 length equals 13 residues. The CDR3 sequence: CATGRYADNEQFF. CDR3 coding DNA: TGTGCCACCGGTAGGTACGCCGACAATGAGCAGTTCTTC.

This clonotype was seen many times. The rearrangement uses TRBV5-1 and TRBJ1-5; D gene ambiguous. Per germline, CDR1 SGHRS and CDR2 YFSETQ. Trimming pared 0 bases from V and 3 bases from J, leaving 10 bases between. The CDR3 runs 15 residues. The CDR3 protein is CASSLDSAINQPQHF. CDR3 coding DNA: TGCGCCAGCAGCTTGGACAGCGCTATCAATCAGCCCCAGCATTTT. Looking up the rest from reference TRBV5-1 and TRBJ1-5 gives the full variable domain: KAGVTQTPRYLIKTRGQQVTLSCSPISGHRSVSWYQQTPGQGLQFLFEYFSETQRNKGNFPGRFSGRQFSNSRSEMNVSTLELGDSALYLCASSLDSAINQPQHFGDGTRLSIL.

This clonotype was recorded many times. This CDR3 reads CATSRDQAAWAHF. Written as DNA, the CDR3 is TGTGCCACCAGCAGAGATCAAGCGGCCTGGGCGCATTTT. J is TRBJ1-5 and V is TRBV15; D uncertain. CDR1 is LNHNV, CDR2 YYDKDF, per germline (reference sequence). This CDR3 comprises 13 residues. The V gene lost 0 bases and the J gene lost 15 bases, with 15 bases spanning the gap.

This clonotype was detected many times. The gene calls are TRBV27 and TRBJ2-1; D is unresolved. The CDR3 sequence is 13 residues long. Germline V lookup: CDR1 MNHEY, CDR2 SMNVEV (reference sequence). V was pared by 4 bases and J by 7 bases, with 11 bases between. In DNA form, the CDR3 reads TGTGCCAGCAGTTCCGTCTTTCGGAATGAGCAGTTCTTC. This encodes CASSSVFRNEQFF.

The chain recombines TRBV7-9 with TRBJ1-2, with 7 nucleotides matching TRBD1. From germline, CDR1 is SEHNR and CDR2 FQNEAQ (reference sequence). Trimming removed 5 bases from V and 7 bases from J; junction bases left unmatched: 7. The CDR3 consists of 13 residues. The CDR3 here is CASSLDREFGYTF. The CDR3 bases are TGTGCCAGCAGCCTCGACAGGGAATTTGGCTACACCTTC.

This clonotype was counted ten times or more. This chain uses TRBV4-1 with TRBJ1-1; D gene uncertain. Trimming removed 2 bases at V and 1 base at J, with 11 bases between. CDR1 and CDR2 (germline): MGHRA, YSYEKL. The CDR3 contains 15 residues. CDR3 in DNA: TGCGCCAGCAGCCAACCTACCCGGGGGAACACTGAAGCTTTCTTT. This translates into CASSQPTRGNTEAFF.

This clonotype was observed many times. The rearrangement links TRBV7-9 to TRBJ1-2; D uncertain. Trimming removed 3 bases at V and 0 bases at J, with 8 bases between. The length of the CDR3 is 14 residues. CDR1 is SEHNR and CDR2 is FQNEAQ in the germline V gene (reference sequence). The CDR3 here is CASSLRESNYGYTF. The DNA for the CDR3 is TGTGCCAGCAGCTTGCGGGAGTCTAACTATGGCTACACCTTC.

This clonotype has ten or more counts. The chain uses TRBV5-1 and TRBJ2-3; D remains ambiguous. From germline, CDR1 is SGHRS and CDR2 YFSETQ. V lost 1 base, J lost 2 bases, and 8 bases lay in between. The CDR3 sequence is 14 residues long. This CDR3 is CASSLSRITDTQYF. CDR3 nucleotide sequence: TGCGCCAGCAGCTTGTCAAGAATCACAGATACGCAGTATTTT.

This clonotype was recorded at least ten times. This chain connects TRBV5-1 to TRBJ1-2, with D uncertain. Germline V gives CDR1 SGHRS, CDR2 YFSETQ. This CDR3 has 13 residues. V was shortened by 4 bases and J by 2 bases, with 9 bases between the two germline ends. The CDR3 is CASSLRENYGYTF. The CDR3 DNA is TGCGCCAGCAGCCTCCGCGAAAACTATGGCTACACCTTC.

In its sample, this clonotype was seen many times. This rearrangement joins TRBV12-3 or TRBV12-4 to TRBJ2-5, with D perhaps TRBD1 (6 bases). The CDR3 is 14 residues long. Deletions cut 5 bases from V and 5 bases from J, with 15 bases between. CDR3 nucleotide sequence: TGTGCCAGCAGTCTTCGGACAGCCGGGGAGACCCAGTACTTC. Translation: CASSLRTAGETQYF.

In this sample, this clonotype turned up many times. This chain links TRBV29-1 with TRBJ2-7; TRBD1 or TRBD2 may be the D gene (5 bases each). The CDR3 is 13 amino acids. Germline V gene lookup returns CDR1 SQVTM and CDR2 ANQGSEA. Trimming pared 4 bases from V and 0 bases from J, leaving 10 bases between. This CDR3 reads CSVGPRGSYEQYF. The DNA for the CDR3 is TGCAGCGTTGGGCCGAGGGGCTCCTACGAGCAGTACTTC.

This clonotype showed up many times. This rearrangement joins TRBV7-9 to TRBJ2-3; D not certain. The germline V and J ends were trimmed by 5 bases and 0 bases, with 12 bases remaining between them. The CDR3 runs to 15 residues. Per germline, CDR1 SEHNR and CDR2 FQNEAQ (reference sequence). In DNA, the CDR3 is TGTGCCAGCAGCCAGCTAGACGGCAGCACAGATACGCAGTATTTT. Amino acids: CASSQLDGSTDTQYF. The variable domain in full, completed from reference TRBV7-9 and TRBJ2-3, reads DTGVSQNPRHKITKRGQNVTFRCDPISEHNRLYWYRQTLGQGPEFLTYFQNEAQLEKSRLLSDRFSAERPKGSFSTLEIQRTEQGDSAMYLCASSQLDGSTDTQYFGPGTRLTVL.

In this sample, this clonotype turned up many times. The rearrangement joins TRBV10-3 to TRBJ1-1; 7 bases are shared with TRBD1. The germline V gene encodes CDR1 ENHRY and CDR2 SYGVKD. This CDR3 contains 13 residues. V gave up 3 bases and J gave up 3 bases; unmatched junction bases: 1. The DNA of the CDR3 is TGTGCCATCAGTGATACAGGGGACACTGAAGCTTTCTTT. Its translation is CAISDTGDTEAFF.

This clonotype has a count of ten or more. This rearrangement joins TRBV10-1 to TRBJ2-7; D may be TRBD1 (5 bases). Germline loops: CDR1 WNHNN, CDR2 SYGVQD (reference sequence). The CDR3 length is 13 residues. V was clipped by 2 bases and J by 2 bases, with 7 bases between them. The CDR3 is CASSETGPYEQYF. The CDR3 DNA follows: TGCGCCAGCAGTGAGACAGGTCCCTACGAGCAGTACTTC.

The table lists this clonotype with many counts. The rearrangement uses TRBV20-1 and TRBJ1-1; D might be TRBD1 (5 bases). V lost 6 bases to trimming and J lost 1 base, with 15 bases between them. The CDR3 extends over 14 amino acids. Per germline, CDR1 DFQATT and CDR2 SNEGSKA (reference sequence). The CDR3 here is CSALVGGPNTEAFF. DNA of the CDR3: TGCAGTGCGCTCGTGGGGGGACCGAACACTGAAGCTTTCTTT.

This clonotype was seen a single time. The chain uses TRBV5-4 and TRBJ2-5; 7 positions agree with TRBD1. The germline CDR1 and CDR2 sequences are SGHNT and YYREEE (reference sequence). V was pared by 4 bases and J by 4 bases, with 13 bases of the junction left unmatched. CDR3 size: 16 residues. CDR3 region: CASSIPKTGRAETQYF. CDR3 bases: TGTGCCAGCAGCATACCTAAGACAGGGCGTGCAGAGACCCAGTACTTC.

The DNA for the CDR3 is TGTGCCAGCAGTGAAACAGGGGACAATGAGCAGTTCTTC. Residues: CASSETGDNEQFF. V is TRBV2 and J is TRBJ2-1, with 7 bases matching TRBD1. Germline V CDR1 and CDR2: SNHLY, FYNNEI. The CDR3 is 13 amino acids. V lost 2 bases to trimming and J lost 5 bases; unmatched junction nucleotides: 0.

This clonotype was seen many times. This chain uses TRBV5-6 with TRBJ1-2; perhaps TRBD1 as D (5 bases). Germline V lookup: CDR1 SGHDT, CDR2 YYEEEE. The CDR3 totals 14 residues. The germline V and J ends were trimmed by 4 bases and 4 bases, with 14 bases remaining between them. This CDR3 is CASSHPGTAYGYTF. The DNA for the CDR3 is TGTGCCAGCAGCCACCCCGGGACGGCCTATGGCTACACCTTC.